The next 25 T cell receptor beta chains were all read from a single sample in a study of blood T cell repertoires in COVID-19. The protocol was immunoSEQ multiplex PCR, while the TCRdb copy is restricted to in-frame clones and leaves out a portion. The data show some 300,000 clones, with roughly 91% seen just once and 2% to 2.5% held by the top ten. Sequencing was performed on PBMCs or T cells enriched from blood (not recorded which). Source of these receptors: an older woman in a cohort exposed to, infected with or recovered from COVID-19 (not recorded which).

This chain joins TRBV9 and TRBJ2-1; TRBD2 matches 12 bases. This CDR3 comprises 17 residues. The trim removed 7 bases at V and 6 bases at J, leaving 14 bases unmatched. CDR1 and CDR2 from the germline V gene are SGDLS and YYNGEE. The CDR3 region is CASGAGEELAGGNEQFF. Written as DNA, the CDR3 is TGTGCCAGCGGGGCAGGGGAAGAACTAGCGGGAGGCAATGAGCAGTTCTTC. Full variable domain (outside the CDR3, taken from reference TRBV9 and TRBJ2-1): DSGVTQTPKHLITATGQRVTLRCSPRSGDLSVYWYQQSLDQGLQFLIQYYNGEERAKGNILERFSAQQFPDLHSELNLSSLELGDSALYFCASGAGEELAGGNEQFFGPGTRLTVL.

V usage is TRBV4-3 and J usage is TRBJ2-7; no firm D call. The V end lost 2 bases, the J end lost 5 bases, and 19 bases lay between the germline ends. The CDR3 runs 16 residues. Germline values: CDR1 LGHNA, CDR2 YSLEER. The chain's CDR3 is CASSQYGSGSVNEQYF. The CDR3 DNA is TGCGCCAGCAGCCAATACGGGTCCGGGTCTGTGAACGAGCAGTACTTC.

This clone showed up just a few times. Other DNA sequences within the sample encode an identical CDR3. The rearrangement joins TRBV6-5 to TRBJ1-1, with TRBD1 as a possible D gene (6 bases). Trimming cost V 5 bases and J 1 base, with 8 bases left between them. CDR1 is MNHEY, CDR2 SVGAGI, per germline. The CDR3 covers 13 residues. This chain's CDR3 is CASSRGQNTEAFF. The CDR3 DNA is TGTGCCAGCAGTCGGGGACAGAACACTGAAGCTTTCTTT.

The V and J genes are TRBV2 and TRBJ2-7; D not certain. Germline CDR1 reads SNHLY; CDR2 reads FYNNEI. The V end lost 4 bases, the J end lost 6 bases, and 13 bases lay between the germline ends. The CDR3 contains 13 residues. The chain's CDR3 is CASSGGFLREQYF. The CDR3 DNA reads TGTGCCAGCAGTGGAGGATTTCTACGCGAGCAGTACTTC.

V gene TRBV5-3 combines with J gene TRBJ1-5, with 8 bases lining up with TRBD1. Being an ORF, TRBV5-3 has a function that is uncertain. The CDR3 spans 17 residues. The V segment lost 6 bases and the J segment 3 bases; nucleotides outside the gene matches: 14. The DNA for the CDR3 is TGTGCCAGAACCCTGGGGTGGGACAGGAGTTCCAATCAGCCCCAGCATTTT. Translated: CARTLGWDRSSNQPQHF.

This chain connects TRBV3-1 (or the pseudogene TRBV3-2) to TRBJ2-4; D possibly corresponds to TRBD1 (5 bases). The germline V gene has CDR1 LGHDT and CDR2 YNNKEL (reference sequence). The V and J ends lost 5 bases and 0 bases respectively, with 14 bases between them. The CDR3 covers 16 residues. CDR3 loop: CASSIGDRIAKNIQYF. CDR3 nucleotide sequence: TGTGCCAGCAGCATAGGTGACAGAATAGCCAAAAACATTCAGTACTTC.

This clone was observed a handful of times. This chain connects TRBV19 to TRBJ1-1; D is perhaps TRBD1 (5 bases). The germline V and J ends were trimmed by 8 bases and 1 base, with 17 bases remaining between them. This CDR3 is built from 15 residues. Germline assignment: CDR1 LNHDA and CDR2 SQIVND (reference sequence). The CDR3 is CASAGWGGKNTEAFF. The CDR3, as DNA: TGTGCCAGTGCAGGCTGGGGGGGAAAGAACACTGAAGCTTTCTTT.

The CDR3 nucleotides read TGTGCCAGCAGCTTAGATACCAGGTCGGGGGAGCAGTACTTC. Translated: CASSLDTRSGEQYF. This chain connects TRBV11-3 to TRBJ2-7; D is possibly TRBD2 (5 bases). V was trimmed by 0 bases and J by 7 bases, leaving 13 bases between them. The CDR3 totals 14 residues. Per the germline V gene, CDR1 is SGHNT and CDR2 is YENEEA.

V and J are TRBV19 and TRBJ2-6; TRBD1 matches at 7 bases. Germline loops: CDR1 LNHDA, CDR2 SQIVND (reference sequence). The CDR3 contains 17 residues. V was clipped by 9 bases and J by 0 bases; unmatched bases: 11. The CDR3 protein is CASRQGIGSSGANVLTF. Written as DNA, the CDR3 is TGTGCCAGCAGACAGGGTATAGGGAGCTCTGGGGCCAACGTCCTGACTTTC.

The sample holds one count of this clone. V and J are TRBV28 and TRBJ2-5; TRBD1 matches 8 bases. The V and J ends lost 5 bases and 5 bases, in that order; junction bases with no gene match: 10. Germline CDR1 MDHEN, CDR2 SYDVKM. There are 15 residues in the CDR3. Here the CDR3 reads CASSPPTGAFETQYF. DNA for the CDR3: TGTGCCAGCAGTCCTCCGACAGGGGCATTCGAGACCCAGTACTTC.

CDR3 bases: TGCGCCAGCAGCCCTAGGACGGGGAGCTCCTATAATTCACCCCTCCACTTT. It specifies CASSPRTGSSYNSPLHF. The chain employs TRBV5-1 and TRBJ1-6; D ambiguous. CDR3 length: 17 amino acids. V was clipped by 4 bases and J by 0 bases, with 14 bases between them. Germline V lookup: CDR1 SGHRS, CDR2 YFSETQ.

The chain is built from TRBV5-1 and TRBJ2-3, with TRBD2 matching over 7 bases. The CDR3 totals 16 residues. CDR1 and CDR2 from the germline V gene are SGHRS and YFSETQ. V lost 0 bases and J lost 3; bases outside the gene matches: 7. CDR3 sequence reads: CASSLVAGVGTDTQYF. DNA of the CDR3: TGCGCCAGCAGCTTGGTTGCGGGAGTGGGTACAGATACGCAGTATTTT.

This chain joins TRBV28 and TRBJ2-3; D not certain. The germline gives CDR1 MDHEN, CDR2 SYDVKM. This CDR3 has 13 residues. Trimming took off 5 bases at V and 4 bases at J, with 10 bases between the two ends. The chain's CDR3 is CASSGLFPDTQYF. The CDR3 bases are TGTGCCAGCAGTGGGCTGTTTCCAGATACGCAGTATTTT.

The rearrangement joins TRBV19 to TRBJ1-1; D not resolved. The CDR3 is made up of 14 amino acids. Germline V CDR1 and CDR2: LNHDA, SQIVND (reference sequence). Trimming pared 6 bases from V and 5 bases from J, leaving 16 bases between. The CDR3 DNA reads as TGTGCCAGTAGACCCATAGACAAGAATACTGAAGCTTTCTTT. It codes for CASRPIDKNTEAFF. Variable domain in full (rest from reference TRBV19 and TRBJ1-1): DGGITQSPKYLFRKEGQNVTLSCEQNLNHDAMYWYRQDPGQGLRLIYYSQIVNDFQKGDIAEGYSVSREKKESFPLTVTSAQKNPTAFYLCASRPIDKNTEAFFGQGTRLTVV.

The chain is built from TRBV19 and TRBJ2-7, with D possibly TRBD2 on 6 matching bases. Trimming removed 6 bases at V and 1 base at J, with 19 bases between. The CDR3 contains 16 residues. CDR1 and CDR2 from the germline V gene are LNHDA and SQIVND (reference sequence). CDR3 nucleotide sequence: TGTGCCAGTAGCCGGAGTATGGTAGCGGAGTCCTACGAGCAGTACTTC. Amino acids: CASSRSMVAESYEQYF.

The rearrangement joins TRBV7-9 to TRBJ1-2; 7 bases are a match to TRBD1. Losses at the gene ends were 3 bases for V and 4 bases for J; bases not matched to a gene: 8. CDR1 and CDR2 from the germline V gene are SEHNR and FQNEAQ (reference sequence). This CDR3 is built from 15 residues. DNA for the CDR3: TGTGCCAGCAGCTTGTCCGGGACAGCTGCCTATGGCTACACCTTC. Its translation: CASSLSGTAAYGYTF.

This chain uses TRBV7-2 with TRBJ1-1, with a possible D match to TRBD1 (6 bases). Germline V gene sequence: CDR1 SGHTA, CDR2 FQGNSA. The length of the CDR3 is 16 residues. Trimming took off 5 bases at V and 1 base at J, with 17 bases between the two ends. In nucleotides, the CDR3 is TGTGCCAGCAGCACATCCAACAGGGTGACGAACACTGAAGCTTTCTTT. Encoded protein: CASSTSNRVTNTEAFF.

The chain couples TRBV28 to TRBJ2-1; D not resolved. Deletions cut 8 bases from V and 7 bases from J, with 15 bases between. The CDR3 loop spans 13 amino acids. CDR1 and CDR2 from the germline V gene are MDHEN and SYDVKM. The DNA for the CDR3 is TGTGCCAGCCACCGGCTAGTTAAAAATGAGCAGTTCTTC. Residues: CASHRLVKNEQFF.

With regard to this clone: Other nucleotide sequences from this sample produce the same CDR3. The chain is built from TRBV7-2 and TRBJ2-1; D is ambiguous. Germline CDR1 SGHTA, CDR2 FQGNSA. The CDR3 contains 11 residues. V gave up 6 bases and J gave up 8 bases, with 8 bases separating them. The CDR3 region has the DNA TGTGCCAGCAGTTCTAGAGATGAGCAGTTCTTC. Protein: CASSSRDEQFF.

This chain connects TRBV2 to TRBJ2-7; possibly TRBD1 for D (6 bases). V lost 1 base and J 3 bases, leaving 16 bases between the germline ends. The germline V gene has CDR1 SNHLY and CDR2 FYNNEI. The CDR3 is made up of 16 amino acids. The CDR3 is CASSEVGYRASYEQYF. CDR3 coding DNA: TGTGCCAGCAGTGAAGTGGGGTACAGGGCTAGCTACGAGCAGTACTTC.

The J gene is TRBJ2-1, the V gene TRBV9; D is undetermined. Germline V CDR1 and CDR2: SGDLS, YYNGEE. The length of the CDR3 is 13 residues. Deletions cut 3 bases from V and 3 bases from J, with 7 bases between. CDR3 amino acids: CASSAQNYNEQFF. The CDR3 DNA is TGTGCCAGCAGCGCCCAAAACTACAATGAGCAGTTCTTC.

The chain has TRBV20-1 and TRBJ2-7; 9 bases are a match to TRBD2. CDR1 is DFQATT, CDR2 SNEGSKA, per germline (reference sequence). Losses at the gene ends were 3 bases for V and 7 bases for J; bases not matched to a gene: 10. The CDR3 sequence is 14 residues long. In nucleotides, the CDR3 is TGCAGTGCTAGTCAAGCGGGAGGTAGTAAGGAGCAGTACTTC. This sequence encodes CSASQAGGSKEQYF.

The V call is TRBV19, the J call TRBJ1-3; maybe TRBD1 (6 bases). This CDR3 spans 15 amino acids. Germline V lookup: CDR1 LNHDA, CDR2 SQIVND (reference sequence). V was shortened by 7 bases and J by 3 bases, with 16 bases between the two germline ends. This chain's CDR3 is CASTTGGFSGNTIYF. The CDR3 DNA follows: TGTGCCAGTACCACGGGGGGCTTCAGTGGAAACACCATATATTTT.

V usage is TRBV27 and J usage is TRBJ1-1; 7 nucleotides align to TRBD1. V lost 1 base, J lost 12 bases, and 8 bases stayed unmatched. Germline CDR1 MNHEY, CDR2 SMNVEV (reference sequence). CDR3 length: 13 amino acids. CDR3 bases: TGTGCCAGCAGTTTATACGGGACAGAATGGACTTTCTTT. Translation: CASSLYGTEWTFF.

This rearrangement joins TRBV5-4 to TRBJ2-1; D gene uncertain. Germline V gives CDR1 SGHNT, CDR2 YYREEE (reference sequence). There are 12 residues in the CDR3. V gave up 4 bases and J gave up 7 bases, with 9 bases separating them. The CDR3 here is CASSPSVNEQFF. CDR3 nucleotide sequence: TGTGCCAGCAGCCCGAGTGTTAATGAGCAGTTCTTC.